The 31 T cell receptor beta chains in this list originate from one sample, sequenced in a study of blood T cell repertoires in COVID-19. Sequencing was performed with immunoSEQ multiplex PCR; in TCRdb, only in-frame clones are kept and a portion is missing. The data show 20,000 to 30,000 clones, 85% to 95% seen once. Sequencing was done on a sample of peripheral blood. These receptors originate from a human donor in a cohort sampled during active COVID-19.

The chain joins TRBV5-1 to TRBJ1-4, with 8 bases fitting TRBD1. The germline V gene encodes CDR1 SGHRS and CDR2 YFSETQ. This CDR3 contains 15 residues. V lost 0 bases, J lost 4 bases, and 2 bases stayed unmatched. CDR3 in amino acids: CASSLGTGNNEKLFF. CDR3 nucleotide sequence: TGCGCCAGCAGCTTGGGGACAGGGAATAATGAAAAACTGTTTTTT. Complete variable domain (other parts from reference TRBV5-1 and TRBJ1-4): KAGVTQTPRYLIKTRGQQVTLSCSPISGHRSVSWYQQTPGQGLQFLFEYFSETQRNKGNFPGRFSGRQFSNSRSEMNVSTLELGDSALYLCASSLGTGNNEKLFFGSGTQLSVL.

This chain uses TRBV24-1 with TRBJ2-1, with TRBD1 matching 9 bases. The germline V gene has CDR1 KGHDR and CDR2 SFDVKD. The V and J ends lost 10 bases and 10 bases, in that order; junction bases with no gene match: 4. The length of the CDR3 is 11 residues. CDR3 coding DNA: TGTGCCACAAGGGACAGGGACGAGCAGTTCTTC. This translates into CATRDRDEQFF.

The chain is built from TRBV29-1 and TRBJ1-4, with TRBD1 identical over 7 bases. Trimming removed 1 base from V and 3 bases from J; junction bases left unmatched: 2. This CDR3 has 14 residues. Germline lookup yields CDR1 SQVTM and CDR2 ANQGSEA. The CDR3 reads CSVEGTGSNEKLFF. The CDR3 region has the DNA TGCAGCGTTGAAGGGACAGGTTCTAATGAAAAACTGTTTTTT.

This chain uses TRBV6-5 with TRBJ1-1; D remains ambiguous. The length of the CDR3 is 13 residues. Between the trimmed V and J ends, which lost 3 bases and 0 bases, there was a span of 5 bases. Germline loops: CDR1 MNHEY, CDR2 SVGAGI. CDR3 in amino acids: CASSYQMNTEAFF. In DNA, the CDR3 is TGTGCCAGCAGTTATCAAATGAACACTGAAGCTTTCTTT.

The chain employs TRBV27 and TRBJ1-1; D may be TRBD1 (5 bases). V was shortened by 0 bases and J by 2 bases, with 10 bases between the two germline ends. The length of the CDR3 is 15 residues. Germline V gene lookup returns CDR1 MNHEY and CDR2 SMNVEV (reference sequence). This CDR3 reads CASSLSSQANTEAFF. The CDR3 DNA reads TGTGCCAGCAGTTTATCGTCACAGGCTAACACTGAAGCTTTCTTT.

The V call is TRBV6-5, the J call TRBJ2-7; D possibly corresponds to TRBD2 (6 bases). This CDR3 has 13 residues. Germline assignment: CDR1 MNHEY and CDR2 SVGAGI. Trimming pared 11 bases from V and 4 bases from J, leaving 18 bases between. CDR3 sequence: CASAEEAGYEQYF. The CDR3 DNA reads TGTGCCTCAGCAGAGGAAGCGGGTTACGAGCAGTACTTC.

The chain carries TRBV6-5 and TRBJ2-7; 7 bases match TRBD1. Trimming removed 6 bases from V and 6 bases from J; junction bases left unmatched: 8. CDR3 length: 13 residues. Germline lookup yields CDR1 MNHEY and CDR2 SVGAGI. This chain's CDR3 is CASRPGTVSEQYF. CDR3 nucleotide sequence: TGTGCCAGCAGACCCGGGACAGTCTCCGAGCAGTACTTC.

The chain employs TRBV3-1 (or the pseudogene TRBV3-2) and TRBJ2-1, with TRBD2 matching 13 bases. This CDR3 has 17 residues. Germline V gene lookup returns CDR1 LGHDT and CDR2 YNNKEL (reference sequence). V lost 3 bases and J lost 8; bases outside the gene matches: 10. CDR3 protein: CASSHLPGLAGAYEQFF. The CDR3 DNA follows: TGTGCCAGCAGCCATCTCCCCGGACTAGCGGGAGCATATGAGCAGTTCTTC.

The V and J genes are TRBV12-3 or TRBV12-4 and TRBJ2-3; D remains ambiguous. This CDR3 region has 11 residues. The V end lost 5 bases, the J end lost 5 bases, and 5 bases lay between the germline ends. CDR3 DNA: TGTGCCAGCAGTGTTAGAGATACGCAGTATTTT. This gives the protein CASSVRDTQYF.

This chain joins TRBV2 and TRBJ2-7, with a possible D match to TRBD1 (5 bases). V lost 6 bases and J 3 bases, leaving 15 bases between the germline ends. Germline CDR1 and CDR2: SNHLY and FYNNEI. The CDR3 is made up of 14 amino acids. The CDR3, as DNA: TGTGCCAGCAGCTACCAGGGTAGGAACTACGAGCAGTACTTC. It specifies CASSYQGRNYEQYF.

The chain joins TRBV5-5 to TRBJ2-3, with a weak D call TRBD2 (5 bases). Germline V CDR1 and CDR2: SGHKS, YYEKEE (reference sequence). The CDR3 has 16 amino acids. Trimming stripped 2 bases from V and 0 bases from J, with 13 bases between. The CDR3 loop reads CASSFNPGYSTDTQYF. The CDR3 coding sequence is TGTGCCAGCAGCTTCAACCCGGGATACAGCACAGATACGCAGTATTTT.

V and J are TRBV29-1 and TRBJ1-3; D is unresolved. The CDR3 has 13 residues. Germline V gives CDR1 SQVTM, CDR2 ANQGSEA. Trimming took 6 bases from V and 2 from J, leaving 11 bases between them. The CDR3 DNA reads TGCAGCGTAGGAGTGTCCCCTGGAAACACCATATATTTT. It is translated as CSVGVSPGNTIYF.

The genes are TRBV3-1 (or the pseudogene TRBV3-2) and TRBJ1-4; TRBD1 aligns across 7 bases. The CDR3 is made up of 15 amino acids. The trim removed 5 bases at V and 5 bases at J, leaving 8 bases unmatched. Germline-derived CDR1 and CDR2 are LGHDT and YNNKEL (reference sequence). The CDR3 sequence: CASSSRQGGNEKLFF. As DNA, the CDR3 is TGTGCCAGCAGCTCACGACAGGGAGGCAATGAAAAACTGTTTTTT.

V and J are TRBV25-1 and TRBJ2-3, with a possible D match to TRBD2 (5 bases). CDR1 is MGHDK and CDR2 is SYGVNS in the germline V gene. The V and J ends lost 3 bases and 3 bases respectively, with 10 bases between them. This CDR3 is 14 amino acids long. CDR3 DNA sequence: TGTGCCAGCAGTGACGTACTAGATACAGATACGCAGTATTTT. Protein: CASSDVLDTDTQYF.

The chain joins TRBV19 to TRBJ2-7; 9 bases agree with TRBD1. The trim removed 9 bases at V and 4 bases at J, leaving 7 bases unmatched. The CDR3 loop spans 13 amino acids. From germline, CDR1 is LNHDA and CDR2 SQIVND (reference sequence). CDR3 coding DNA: TGTGCCAGCCGCGGGACAGGGTCTTACGAGCAGTACTTC. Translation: CASRGTGSYEQYF.

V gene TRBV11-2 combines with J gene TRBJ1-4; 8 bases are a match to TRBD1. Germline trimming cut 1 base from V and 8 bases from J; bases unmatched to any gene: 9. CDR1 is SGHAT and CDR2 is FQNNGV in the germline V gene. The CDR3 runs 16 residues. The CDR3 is CASSLVGQGVGEKLFF. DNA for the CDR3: TGTGCCAGCAGCTTAGTTGGACAGGGAGTGGGCGAAAAACTGTTTTTT. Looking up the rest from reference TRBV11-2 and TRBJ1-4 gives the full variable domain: EAGVAQSPRYKIIEKRQSVAFWCNPISGHATLYWYQQILGQGPKLLIQFQNNGVVDDSQLPKDRFSAERLKGVDSTLKIQPAKLEDSAVYLCASSLVGQGVGEKLFFGSGTQLSVL.

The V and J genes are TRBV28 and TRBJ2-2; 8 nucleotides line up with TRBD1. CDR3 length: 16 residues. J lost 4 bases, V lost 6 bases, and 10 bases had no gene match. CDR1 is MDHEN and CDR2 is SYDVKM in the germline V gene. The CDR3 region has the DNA TGTGCCAGCAGACCCCAGGACAGGGTGGTCACCGGGGAGCTGTTTTTT. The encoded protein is CASRPQDRVVTGELFF.

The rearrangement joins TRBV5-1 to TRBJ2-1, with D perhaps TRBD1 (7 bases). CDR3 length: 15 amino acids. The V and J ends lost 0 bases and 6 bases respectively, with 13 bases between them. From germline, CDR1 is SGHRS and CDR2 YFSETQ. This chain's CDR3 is CASSLGPQGGNEQFF. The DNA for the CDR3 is TGCGCCAGCAGCTTGGGGCCCCAGGGGGGCAATGAGCAGTTCTTC.

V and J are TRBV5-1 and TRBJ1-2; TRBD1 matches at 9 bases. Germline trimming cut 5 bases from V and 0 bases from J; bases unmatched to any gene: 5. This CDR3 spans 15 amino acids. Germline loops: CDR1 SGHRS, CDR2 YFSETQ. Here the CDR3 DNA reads TGCGCCAGCAGACGGACAGGGGATACTAACTATGGCTACACCTTC. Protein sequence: CASRRTGDTNYGYTF.

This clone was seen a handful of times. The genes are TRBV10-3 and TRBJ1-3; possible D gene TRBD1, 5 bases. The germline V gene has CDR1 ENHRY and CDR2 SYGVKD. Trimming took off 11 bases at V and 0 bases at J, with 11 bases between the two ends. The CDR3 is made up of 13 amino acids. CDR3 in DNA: TGTGCCTTGGCGACAGACTCTGGAAACACCATATATTTT. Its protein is CALATDSGNTIYF.

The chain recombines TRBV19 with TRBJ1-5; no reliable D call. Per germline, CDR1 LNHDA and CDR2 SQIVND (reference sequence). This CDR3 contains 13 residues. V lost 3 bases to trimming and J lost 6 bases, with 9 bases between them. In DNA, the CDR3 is TGTGCCAGTAGTATTGAGGGATTTCAGCCCCAGCATTTT. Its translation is CASSIEGFQPQHF.

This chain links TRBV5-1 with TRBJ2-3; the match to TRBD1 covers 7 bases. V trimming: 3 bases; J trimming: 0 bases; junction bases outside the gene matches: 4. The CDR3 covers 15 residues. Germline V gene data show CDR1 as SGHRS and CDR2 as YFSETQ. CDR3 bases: TGCGCCAGCAGCTCCGGGACAGTTAGCACAGATACGCAGTATTTT. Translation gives CASSSGTVSTDTQYF.

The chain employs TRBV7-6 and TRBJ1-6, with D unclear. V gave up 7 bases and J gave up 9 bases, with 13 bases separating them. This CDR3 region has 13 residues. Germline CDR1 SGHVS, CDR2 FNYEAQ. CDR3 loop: CASTAGSSSPLHF. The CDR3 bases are TGTGCCAGCACGGCGGGCTCTTCTTCACCCCTCCACTTT.

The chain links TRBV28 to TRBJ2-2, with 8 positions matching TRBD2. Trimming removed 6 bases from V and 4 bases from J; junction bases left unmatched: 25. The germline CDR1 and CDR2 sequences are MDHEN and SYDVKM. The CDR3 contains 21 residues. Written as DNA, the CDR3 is TGTGCCAGCAGCTATAACAGCGGGAGTTGGCGGGGCAACAGGGTCACCGGGGAGCTGTTTTTT. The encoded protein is CASSYNSGSWRGNRVTGELFF.

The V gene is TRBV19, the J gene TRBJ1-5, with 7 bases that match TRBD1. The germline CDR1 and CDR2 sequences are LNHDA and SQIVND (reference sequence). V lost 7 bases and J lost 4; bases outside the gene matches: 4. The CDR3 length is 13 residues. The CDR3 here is CASNNRGNQPQHF. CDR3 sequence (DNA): TGTGCCAGTAACAACAGGGGAAATCAGCCCCAGCATTTT.

Here the CDR3 DNA reads TGTGCCAGCAGCACCCAGACGGGTTACACTGAAGCTTTCTTT. Its translation is CASSTQTGYTEAFF. The chain joins TRBV5-5 to TRBJ1-1; D call uncertain. The V end lost 4 bases, the J end lost 3 bases, and 13 bases lay between the germline ends. The CDR3 runs to 14 residues. Per the germline V gene, CDR1 is SGHKS and CDR2 is YYEKEE (reference sequence). Supplemented by reference TRBV5-5 and TRBJ1-1, the full variable domain reads DAGVTQSPTHLIKTRGQQVTLRCSPISGHKSVSWYQQVLGQGPQFIFQYYEKEERGRGNFPDRFSARQFPNYSSELNVNALLLGDSALYLCASSTQTGYTEAFFGQGTRLTVV.

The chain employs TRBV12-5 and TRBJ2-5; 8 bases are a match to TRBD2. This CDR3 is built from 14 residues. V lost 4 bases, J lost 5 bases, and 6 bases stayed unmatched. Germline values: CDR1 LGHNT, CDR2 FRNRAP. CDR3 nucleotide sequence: TGTGCTAGTGGTTCGGGGGGGGTCCTCGAGACCCAGTACTTC. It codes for CASGSGGVLETQYF.

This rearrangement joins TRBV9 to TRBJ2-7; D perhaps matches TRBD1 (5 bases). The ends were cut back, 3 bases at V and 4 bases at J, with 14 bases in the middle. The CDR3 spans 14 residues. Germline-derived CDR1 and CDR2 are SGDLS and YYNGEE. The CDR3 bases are TGTGCCAGCAGCGAGGCCTCAGGGAATTACGAGCAGTACTTC. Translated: CASSEASGNYEQYF. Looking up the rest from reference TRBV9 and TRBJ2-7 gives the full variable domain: DSGVTQTPKHLITATGQRVTLRCSPRSGDLSVYWYQQSLDQGLQFLIQYYNGEERAKGNILERFSAQQFPDLHSELNLSSLELGDSALYFCASSEASGNYEQYFGPGTRLTVT.

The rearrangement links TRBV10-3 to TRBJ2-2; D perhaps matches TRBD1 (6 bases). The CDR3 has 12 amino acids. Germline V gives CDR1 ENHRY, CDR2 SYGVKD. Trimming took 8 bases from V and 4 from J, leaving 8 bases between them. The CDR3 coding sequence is TGTGCCATCTTCAGGGGCACCGGGGAGCTGTTTTTT. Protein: CAIFRGTGELFF.

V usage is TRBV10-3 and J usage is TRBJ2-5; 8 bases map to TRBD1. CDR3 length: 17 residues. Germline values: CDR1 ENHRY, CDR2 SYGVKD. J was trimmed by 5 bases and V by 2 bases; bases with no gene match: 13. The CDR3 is CAISEGVRQGNSETQYF. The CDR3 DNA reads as TGTGCCATCAGTGAGGGGGTGAGACAGGGGAACTCTGAGACCCAGTACTTC.

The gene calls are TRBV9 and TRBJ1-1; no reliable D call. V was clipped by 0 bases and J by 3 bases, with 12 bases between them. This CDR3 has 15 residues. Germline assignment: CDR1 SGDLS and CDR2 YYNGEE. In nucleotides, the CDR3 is TGTGCCAGCAGCGTAGTGGCAGAAAGATACACTGAAGCTTTCTTT. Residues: CASSVVAERYTEAFF.